This TCR beta chain stems from a study of cytomegalovirus exposure and HLA in healthy donors. Study results and caveats: As confirmed in vitro, a few CMV-associated chains were specific for CMV antigens.

As concerns this clone: The target antigen is unknown.

With 60 Vbeta and 13 Jbeta primers, the PCR was carried out. TCRdb keeps only in-frame clones here, not all; method: immunoSEQ multiplex PCR. Its listing shows around 200,000 clones. The origin of this receptor is a young woman in good health and CMV-seropositive. The sequencing input was PBMCs.

The CDR3 bases are TGTGCCAGCAGCGGGGGGTCTAGCGGGATGATAAACTACAATGAGCAGTTCTTC. It translates to CASSGGSSGMINYNEQFF. The chain recombines TRBV9 with TRBJ2-1, with 9 bases matching TRBD2. Germline V gene data show CDR1 as SGDLS and CDR2 as YYNGEE. There are 18 residues in the CDR3. V shed 3 bases, J shed 3 bases, and the junction held 13 bases outside the gene matches. The whole variable domain, filled in from reference TRBV9 and TRBJ2-1, reads DSGVTQTPKHLITATGQRVTLRCSPRSGDLSVYWYQQSLDQGLQFLIQYYNGEERAKGNILERFSAQQFPDLHSELNLSSLELGDSALYFCASSGGSSGMINYNEQFFGPGTRLTVL.